This record looks at one TCR beta chain sequence and its context. This record belongs to a study of technical replicates of blood from a handful of donors. The CDR3 contains 16 residues. V shed 5 bases, J shed 0 bases, and the junction held 1 base outside the gene matches. Germline V lookup: CDR1 MDHEN, CDR2 SYDVKM. TCRdb keeps only in-frame clones here, not all; method: immunoSEQ multiplex PCR. Of 74,000 or so clones listed, 80% to 95% were seen once; the top ten hold 0.27%. The chain recombines TRBV28 with TRBJ2-2; 12 bases are shared with TRBD2. The sequenced sample was T cells isolated from PBMCs. The TCR sequence derives from a human donor in good health. The CDR3 DNA sequence: TGTGCCAGCAGTCGGACTAGCGGGGCGAACACCGGGGAGCTGTTTTTT. Translated: CASSRTSGANTGELFF.